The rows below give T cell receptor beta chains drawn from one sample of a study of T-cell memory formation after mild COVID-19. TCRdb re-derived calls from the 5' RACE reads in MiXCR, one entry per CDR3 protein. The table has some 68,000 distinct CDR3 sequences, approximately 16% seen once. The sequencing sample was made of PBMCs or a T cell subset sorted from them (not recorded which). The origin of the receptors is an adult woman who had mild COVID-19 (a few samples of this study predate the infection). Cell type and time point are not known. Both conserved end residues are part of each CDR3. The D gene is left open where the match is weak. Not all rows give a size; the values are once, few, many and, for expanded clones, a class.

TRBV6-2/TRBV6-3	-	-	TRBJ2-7	TGTGCCAGCAGTTACACCCAACAGCGCTACGAGCAGTACTTC	CASSYTQQRYEQYF
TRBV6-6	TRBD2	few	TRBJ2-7	TGTGCCAGCAGTTCCGGGACTACTATCTACGAGCAGTACTTC	CASSSGTTIYEQYF
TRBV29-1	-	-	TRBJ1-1	TGCAGCGTTGCAACTTTAACAGCTGAAGCTTTCTTT	CSVATLTAEAFF
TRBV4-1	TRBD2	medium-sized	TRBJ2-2	TGCGCCAGCAGCCTCCTCGGACTAGCGTCGAACACCGGGGAGCTGTTTTTT	CASSLLGLASNTGELFF
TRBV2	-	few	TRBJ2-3	TGTGCCAGCATCGGGATCAACACAGATACGCAGTATTTT	CASIGINTDTQYF
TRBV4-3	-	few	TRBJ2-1	TGCGCCAGCAGCCACGAAACGGCTAGTTACAATGAGCAGTTCTTC	CASSHETASYNEQFF
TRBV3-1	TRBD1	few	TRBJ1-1	TGTGCCAGCAGCAAACAGGGGGCGGACACTGAAGCTTTCTTT	CASSKQGADTEAFF
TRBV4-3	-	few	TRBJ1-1	TGCGCCAGCAGCCAAGATGGGGCGATGAACACTGAAGCTTTCTTT	CASSQDGAMNTEAFF
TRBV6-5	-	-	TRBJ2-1	TGTGCCAGCACACGAGGGGCCTACAATGAGCAGTTCTTC	CASTRGAYNEQFF
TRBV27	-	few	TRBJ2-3	TGTGCCAGCAGTCCAGGACTGGTCCACACAGATACGCAGTATTTT	CASSPGLVHTDTQYF
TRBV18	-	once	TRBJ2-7	TGTGCCAGCTCACCTCCCGGGTGGGGGTACGAGCAGTACTTC	CASSPPGWGYEQYF
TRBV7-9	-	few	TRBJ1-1	TGTGCCAGCACCTTACCGGACCGGGGCGCTGAAGCTTTCTTT	CASTLPDRGAEAFF
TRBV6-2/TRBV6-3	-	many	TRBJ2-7	TGTGCCAGCAGTTACGGACAGCGGCCTCTCTACGAGCAGTACTTC	CASSYGQRPLYEQYF
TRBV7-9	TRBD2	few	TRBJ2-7	TGTGCCAGCAGCTTAGGGACTAGCGTTACCTACGAGCAGTACTTC	CASSLGTSVTYEQYF
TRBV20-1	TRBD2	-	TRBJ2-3	TGCAGTGCTTTGATACTAGCGGGTCAAGATACGCAGTATTTT	CSALILAGQDTQYF
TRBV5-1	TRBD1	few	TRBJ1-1	TGCGCCAGCAGCTTGCCCACGGGACAGGGATATACTGAAGCTTTCTTT	CASSLPTGQGYTEAFF
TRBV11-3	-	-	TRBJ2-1	TGTGCCAGCAGCTACAGAGGGGATGAGCAGTTCTTC	CASSYRGDEQFF
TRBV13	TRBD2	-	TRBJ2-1	TGTGCCAGCAGCTCGGGACTAGCGGGTGTTCCAGGGAATGAGCAGTTCTTC	CASSSGLAGVPGNEQFF
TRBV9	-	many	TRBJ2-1	TGTGCCAGCAGCGTGCAAGGTTCCCTCTACAATGAGCAGTTCTTC	CASSVQGSLYNEQFF
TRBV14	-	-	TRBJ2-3	TGTGCCAGCAGCCAAGTAGGGGGGTCAGCAGATACGCAGTATTTT	CASSQVGGSADTQYF
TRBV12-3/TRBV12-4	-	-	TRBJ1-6	TGTGCCAGCAGTTTAGAAATGGTATATTCACCCCTCCACTTT	CASSLEMVYSPLHF
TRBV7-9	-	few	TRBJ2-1	TGTGCCAGCAGCCCCCCGCCGTGGAATGAGCAGTTCTTC	CASSPPPWNEQFF
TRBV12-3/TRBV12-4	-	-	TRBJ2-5	TGTGCCAGCAGACAGATGACCGAGGGCGGAGAGACCCAGTACTTC	CASRQMTEGGETQYF
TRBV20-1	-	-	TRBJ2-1	TGCAGTGCTAGTGACGGACTATCCTACAATGAGCAGTTCTTC	CSASDGLSYNEQFF
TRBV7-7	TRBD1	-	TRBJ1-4	TGTGCTAGCAGCTGCAGACCGAGTGCACGACAGGGCCGAAATGAAAAACTGTTTTTT	CASSCRPSARQGRNEKLFF
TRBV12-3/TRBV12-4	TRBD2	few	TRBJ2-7	TGTGCCAGCAGCCCCGGGAGGCAGAGGGGTCCCGAGCAGTACTTC	CASSPGRQRGPEQYF
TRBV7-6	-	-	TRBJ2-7	TGTGCCAGCAGCTTAGGAGTCAGCGGTAGCTCCTACGAGCAGTACTTC	CASSLGVSGSSYEQYF
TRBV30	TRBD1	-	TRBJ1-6	TGTGCCTGGGAAAGGGGACAGGGGAATTCACCCCTCCACTTT	CAWERGQGNSPLHF
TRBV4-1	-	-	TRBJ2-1	TGCGCCAGCAGCCCGGGAGTGGGCTCCTACAATGAGCAGTTCTTC	CASSPGVGSYNEQFF
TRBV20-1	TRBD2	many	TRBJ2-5	TGCAGTGCTAGAGGCGGTCGTGGAGCGGGGGGCAGGACCCAGTACTTC	CSARGGRGAGGRTQYF
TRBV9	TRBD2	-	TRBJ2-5	TGTGCCAGCAGCGTAGGGGCGGGAGGGCCGGAGACCCAGTACTTC	CASSVGAGGPETQYF
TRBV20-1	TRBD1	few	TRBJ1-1	TGCAGTGCTAAACCGGGACAGGGATTCACTGAAGCTTTCTTT	CSAKPGQGFTEAFF
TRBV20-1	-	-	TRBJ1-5	TGCAGTGGGGCTGACAGAGGCAATCAGCCCCAGCATTTT	CSGADRGNQPQHF
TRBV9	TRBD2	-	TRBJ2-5	TGTGCCAGCAGCCCCGGACTAGTCGGAGAGACCCAGTACTTC	CASSPGLVGETQYF
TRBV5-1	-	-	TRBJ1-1	TGCGCCAGCAGCTTGGCTCCAGGAGACATGAACACTGAAGCTTTCTTT	CASSLAPGDMNTEAFF
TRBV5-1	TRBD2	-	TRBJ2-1	TGCGCCAGCAGCTTGGAAACTAGCGGGGGCTTGGAGCAGTTCTTC	CASSLETSGGLEQFF
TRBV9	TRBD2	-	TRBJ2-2	TGTGCCAGCAGCGTAGCTACGAGCGGGGGGGCCCACGGGGAGCTGTTTTTT	CASSVATSGGAHGELFF
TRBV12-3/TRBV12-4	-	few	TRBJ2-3	TGTGCCAGCAGTCCGACTGGTATGGCACTTGATACGCAGTATTTT	CASSPTGMALDTQYF
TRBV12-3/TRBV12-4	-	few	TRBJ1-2	TGTGCCAGCAGTTTTAATCCAGCGGGTTATGGCTACACCTTC	CASSFNPAGYGYTF
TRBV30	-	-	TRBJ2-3	TGTGCCTGGATGAAGGATAGCACAGATACGCAGTATTTT	CAWMKDSTDTQYF
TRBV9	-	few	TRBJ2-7	TGTGCCAGCAGCGTCGTCCCATCTTCCTACGAGCAGTACTTC	CASSVVPSSYEQYF
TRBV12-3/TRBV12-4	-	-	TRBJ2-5	TGTGCCAGCAGTCCTCGCTCCCAAGAGACCCAGTACTTC	CASSPRSQETQYF
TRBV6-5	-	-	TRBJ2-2	TGTGCCAGCAGTTACTCGGGCACAGCGAACACCGGGGAGCTGTTTTTT	CASSYSGTANTGELFF
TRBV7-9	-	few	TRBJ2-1	TGTGCCAGCAGCTTAAATGCCGGCTACAATGAGCAGTTCTTC	CASSLNAGYNEQFF
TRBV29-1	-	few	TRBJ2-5	TGCAGCGTTGAAGGGGTGCAAGTTCAAGAGACCCAGTACTTC	CSVEGVQVQETQYF
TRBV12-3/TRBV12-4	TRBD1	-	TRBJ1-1	TGTGCCAGCAGATCGACAGGGAGTCTCACTGAAGCTTTCTTT	CASRSTGSLTEAFF
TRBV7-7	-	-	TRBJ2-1	TGTGCCAGCAGCTTAGACGCGGACCTCTACAATGAGCAGTTCTTC	CASSLDADLYNEQFF
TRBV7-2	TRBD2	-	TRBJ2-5	TGTGCCAGCAGAGGACTAGCGGAAGAGACCCAGTACTTC	CASRGLAEETQYF
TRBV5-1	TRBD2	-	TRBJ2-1	TGCGCCAGCAGCTTGGCCGGACTAGCGGGGGGCAATGAGCAGTTCTTC	CASSLAGLAGGNEQFF
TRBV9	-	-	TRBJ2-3	TGTGCCAGCAGCGGACAGGCGACCACAGATACGCAGTATTTT	CASSGQATTDTQYF
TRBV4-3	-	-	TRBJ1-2	TGCGCCAGCAGCCAAGATCGAAACCGGGTTGCCTATGGCTACACCTTC	CASSQDRNRVAYGYTF
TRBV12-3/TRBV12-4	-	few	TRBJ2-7	TGTGCCAGCAGTAACAATGCCTACGAGCAGTACTTC	CASSNNAYEQYF
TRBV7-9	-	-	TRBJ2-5	TGTGCCAGCAGCTCTGTGGGTGGTTGGACCCAGTACTTC	CASSSVGGWTQYF
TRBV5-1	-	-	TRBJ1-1	TGCGCCAGCAGCTTTAGGGGGGGACACACTGAAGCTTTCTTT	CASSFRGGHTEAFF
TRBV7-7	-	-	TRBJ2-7	TGTGCTAGCAGCGCCTTCCAGGGATACGAGCAGTACTTC	CASSAFQGYEQYF
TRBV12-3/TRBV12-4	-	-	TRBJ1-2	TGTGCCAGCAGTTCCCCTTCGACCTTGTTTAACTATGGCTACACCTTC	CASSSPSTLFNYGYTF
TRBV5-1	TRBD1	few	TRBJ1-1	TGCGCCAGCAGCCCACGGACAGGGGCGATTGCTGAAGCTTTCTTT	CASSPRTGAIAEAFF
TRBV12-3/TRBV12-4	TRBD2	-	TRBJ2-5	TGTGCCAGCAGCCTGGGACTAGCGGGGGTGGGGACCCAGTACTTC	CASSLGLAGVGTQYF
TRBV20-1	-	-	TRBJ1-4	TGCAGTGCTGCGAAAAGGAACTATAATGAAAAACTGTTTTTT	CSAAKRNYNEKLFF